The sequence of this TCR beta chain was determined in a study of shared clonotypes between healthy human individuals (dated by TCRdb to the early 2020s). Background on the whole study: A few men and two women, aged 18 to 49 years, made up the cohort. Different laboratories and diverse techniques were used to prepare libraries and sequence TCR repertoires, to increase sequencing depth and limit assay-specific biases. Leukapheresis yielded between about 0.9 and 9.5 billion PBMCs per donor. For each donor, three plates each were used for CD4 naive and CD4 memory, two plates were used for CD8 naive, and one plate was used for CD8 memory. The study deeply sequenced blood TCR repertoires of five healthy adults to estimate repertoire size and the extent of clonotype sharing between individuals.

A note on this clone: Its antigen has not been determined. No clone much larger than this one lies a single base away; base qualities are absent. Other DNA sequences in this sample translate to the same CDR3.

The CDR3, from cysteine to phenylalanine, totals 12 residues. Only the CDR3 part of the read is kept: 36 bases, read in frame from the first base. V is pared back by 4 bases and J by 4 bases, with 6 bases lying between the germline termini. Sequences SGHRS (CDR1) and YFSETQ (CDR2) are obtained from the germline V gene. CD8 naive samples were obtained by positive selection for CCR7 among CD45RO-negative cells, yielding a CD45RA+CCR7+ population from which TemRA cells were excluded. Donors were healthy HIV-negative adults with no recently reported acute infections or vaccinations. Only Caucasian adults living in Nashville, Tennessee, USA were represented among the donors. After blood collection by leukapheresis, PBMCs were isolated using Ficoll-Histopaque density gradient centrifugation and then cryopreserved in the vapor phase of liquid nitrogen. Analytical flow cytometry was used to check the purity and quantity of every magnetically sorted T cell population. Genomic DNA was isolated from each sorted fraction and quantified by UV absorbance on a Nanodrop 2000c.

Broader findings and caveats from the paper: The genetic and exposure-history diversity represented was limited by the small number of donors. Incomplete sequencing was indicated by rarefaction of sorted-subset datasets, despite the large sequencing depth. Sharing across a handful of donors was observed for roughly 5.4% of naive CD4, 3% to 4% of naive CD8, about 2.3% of memory CD4, and about 0.4% of memory CD8 clonotypes. Larger estimated clonotype richness was generally found for naive subsets than for memory subsets. Higher generation probabilities were observed for clonotypes shared by all four sorted-subset donors than for non-shared clonotypes. Based on pairwise subsampling, the degree of clonotype sharing among donors was expected to be affected by sequencing depth. Sampling was limited to blood, and TCR repertoires in tissue likely differ from TCR repertoires in blood.

Using the deep immunoSEQ assay, multiplex PCR amplified TCR CDR3 regions from genomic DNA. Extracted genomic DNA from each cell subset was spread evenly across all wells of several immunoSEQ 96-well plates, with each plate serving as a replicate. For sorted subsets, each replicate PCR was loaded with around 220 ng genomic DNA, equivalent to 30,000 or so T cell genomes. Purified libraries were quantified with a Qubit 3.0 fluorometer, sized on a Bioanalyzer 2100, and re-quantified with the KAPA Library Quantification kit. Every immunoSEQ 96-well plate was sequenced on a dedicated single-read 150-cycle Illumina NextSeq 550 flow cell. Concerning the study's data processing: Because only junctional sequences without quality scores were contained in the immunoSEQ output, filtering matching that applied to full-length reads could not be performed. To assign V/J genes and CDR3, sequences were annotated using PyIR, a Python wrapper for IgBLAST v1.9, with IMGT germline references. Reads with weak V/J assignments (E-value above 1e-6), missing CDR3, stop codons, out-of-frame junctions, or ambiguous translated residues were removed. V3J clonotypes were defined as sequences sharing an identical inferred V gene, J gene, and CDR3 amino acid sequence. To compute the percentage overlap between repertoires, the number of shared unique clonotypes was divided by the size of the smaller repertoire. Repertoire richness was assessed with RTK rarefaction, the Chao1 estimator, and Recon v2.1 estimates of unobserved clonotypes. For all TCRbeta clonotypes obtained by the gDNA method from several donors, generation probabilities were computed with OLGA. Here the immuneACCESS table is served through TCRdb, limited to in-frame sequences with V and J called. Missing clones are a known gap in these copies; in checked studies unresolved V genes cover under half, and the rest lacks a known reason. V and J calls and clone size are as listed in that table; D and trimming were resolved from the DNA. The sample table shows around 2.1 million clones, and more than 85% are seen once. The top ten clonotypes cover 1.7% of the sample.

The source material was naive CD8+ T cells from PBMCs. Explained via the paper, the cell subset or site label denotes: CD45RA+CCR7+. Recombination connected TRBV5-1 to TRBJ2-1; the D region possibly corresponds to TRBD2 (5 bases align). The TCR sequence derives from a man younger than 35 in good health. Some clones in this sample may be carry-over from other donors' samples. DNA sequence: TGCGCCAGCAGCCCGGGGTACAATGAGCAGTTCTTC. It specifies CASSPGYNEQFF.